One sample yielded the 9 T cell receptor beta chains listed below, sequenced in a study of Graves' ophthalmopathy and Graves' hyperthyroidism. CDR3 regions of TCR beta were amplified from RNA transcripts. HTBI primers were used in a first-round RT-PCR, which preceded a second-round multiplex PCR. TCRdb re-analysed the multiplex PCR reads in MiXCR, keeping a single row per CDR3 protein. The sample includes around 1.1 million distinct CDR3 sequences, 35% to 40% seen only once; the top ten take roughly 11%. The source material was peripheral blood or thyroid tissue (not recorded which). These receptors were collected from an adult man with Graves' hyperthyroidism.

J is TRBJ1-1 and V is TRBV11-1; possible D gene TRBD1, 5 bases. The CDR3 length is 14 residues. Germline assignment: CDR1 SGHAT and CDR2 FQDESV (reference sequence). Trimming cost V 6 bases and J 4 bases, with 15 bases left between them. For the CDR3, the DNA is TGTGCCAGCAGTTTCGCCCAGGGTTCCACTGAAGCTTTCTTT. This translates into CASSFAQGSTEAFF. Full variable domain (rest looked up from reference TRBV11-1 and TRBJ1-1): EAEVAQSPRYKITEKSQAVAFWCDPISGHATLYWYRQILGQGPELLVQFQDESVVDDSQLPKDRFSAERLKGVDSTLKIQPAELGDSAMYLCASSFAQGSTEAFFGQGTRLTVV.

In the case of this clonotype: This could be a read error, since a much larger clone is one nucleotide away. V gene TRBV5-1 combines with J gene TRBJ2-7; D may be TRBD1 (6 bases). CDR1 and CDR2 (germline): SGHRS, YFSETQ. The CDR3 is 14 residues long. Written as DNA, the CDR3 is TGCGCCAGCAGTGTCCAGGGGAGTGTGTACGGGCAGTACTTC. The encoded protein is CASSVQGSVYGQYF.

The V call is TRBV10-3, the J call TRBJ2-5; 12 bases match TRBD2. After removal of 10 bases from V and 0 bases from J, the junction contained 9 bases not matched to a gene. In germline, CDR1 is ENHRY, CDR2 SYGVKD. CDR3 length: 16 amino acids. The CDR3 reads CASRGGLAGYQETQYF. DNA for the CDR3: TGTGCCAGCAGAGGCGGACTAGCGGGGTACCAAGAGACCCAGTACTTC.

The rearrangement uses TRBV4-3 and TRBJ2-7; TRBD2 matches at 9 bases. Germline-derived CDR1 and CDR2 are LGHNA and YSLEER. Germline trimming cut 0 bases from V and 0 bases from J; bases unmatched to any gene: 9. The CDR3 is 18 amino acids. The CDR3 coding sequence is TGCGCCAGCAGCCAAGAAAGGCTAGCGGGGCCGTCCTCCTACGAGCAGTACTTC. This codes for CASSQERLAGPSSYEQYF.

Note on this clonotype: A read error may be the cause here, since a much bigger clone is one base away. The chain is built from TRBV7-2 and TRBJ2-7; D gene unclear. This CDR3 region has 15 residues. V shed 5 bases and J shed 1 base, with 15 bases lying between them. CDR1 is SGHTA, CDR2 FQGNSA, per germline. The CDR3 spells CASSQTPGLSYEQYF. CDR3 coding DNA: TGTGCCAGCAGCCAAACCCCCGGGTTGTCCTACGAGCAGTACTTC.

The J gene is TRBJ2-2, the V gene TRBV7-9; D might be TRBD2 (6 bases). Per germline, CDR1 SEHNR and CDR2 FQNEAQ (reference sequence). Trimming cost V 2 bases and J 3 bases, with 13 bases left between them. The CDR3 sequence is 16 residues long. In nucleotides, the CDR3 is TGTGCCAGCAGCTTATCCTCGGGGGATGACACCGGGGAGCTGTTTTTT. Its translation: CASSLSSGDDTGELFF.

The gene calls are TRBV7-2 and TRBJ1-6; D is ambiguous. The CDR3 has 14 amino acids. The germline CDR1 and CDR2 sequences are SGHTA and FQGNSA. Trimming pared 3 bases from V and 10 bases from J, leaving 13 bases between. The CDR3 region is CASSFIGVESPLHF. The CDR3 region has the DNA TGTGCCAGCAGCTTTATCGGGGTTGAGTCACCCCTCCACTTT.

This clonotype showed up many times. The V and J genes are TRBV19 and TRBJ1-5, with D possibly TRBD1 on 5 matching bases. The length of the CDR3 is 15 residues. Trimming cost V 8 bases and J 1 base, with 15 bases left between them. Germline V gene data show CDR1 as LNHDA and CDR2 as SQIVND (reference sequence). CDR3 in DNA: TGTGCCAGTGTCGCCGGGACTAGGAGCAATCAGCCCCAGCATTTT. Translating gives CASVAGTRSNQPQHF.

This clonotype occurred many times. This chain uses TRBV7-2 with TRBJ2-7; the match to TRBD2 covers 11 bases. V shed 1 base and J 5 bases; nucleotides not matched to a gene: 4. The CDR3 sequence is 15 residues long. CDR1 is SGHTA, CDR2 FQGNSA, per germline. CDR3 sequence: CASSLVALAGDEQYF. The CDR3 bases are TGTGCCAGCAGCTTAGTTGCACTAGCGGGAGACGAGCAGTACTTC.